These T cell receptor beta chains were read from a single sample in a study of cytomegalovirus exposure and HLA in healthy donors. Measured with immunoSEQ multiplex PCR; TCRdb has only the in-frame clones, and not every one. Altogether about 140,000 clones are present, about 70% being singletons, with the ten largest covering about 4.5%. The sample consisted of PBMCs. The receptor set was obtained from a man in his sixties in good health and CMV-seronegative. The CDR3 runs from the conserved cysteine through the conserved F or W.

TRBV7-9	TRBJ1-2	CASGQNYGYTF
TRBV7-9	TRBJ2-7	CASSSMGGAPSGTSYEQYF
TRBV19	TRBJ1-2	CASSLGALYGYTF
TRBV5-6	TRBJ2-1	CASSRPPAGTYNEQFF
TRBV29-1	TRBJ1-4	CSGSQGPSREKLFF
TRBV28	TRBJ1-4	CASSLTGGANEKLFF
TRBV7-9	TRBJ2-5	CASRTEAARYQETQYF
TRBV5-1	TRBJ2-7	CASSPGTSGYEQYF
TRBV25-1	TRBJ1-6	CASSSPQGINSPLHF
TRBV11-2	TRBJ2-7	CASSLEFGLAGLARYEQYF
TRBV19	TRBJ2-5	CASSIEVRGPETQYF
TRBV2	TRBJ1-5	CASSEAARYSNQPQHF
TRBV14	TRBJ2-7	CASSQVRGYEQYF
TRBV7-2	TRBJ2-2	CASSLGIGPETGELFF
TRBV9	TRBJ1-1	CASRLPGQGATEAFF
TRBV28	TRBJ2-3	CATSLEARDTQYF
TRBV9	TRBJ1-1	CASSVAGTGVNTEAFF
TRBV19	TRBJ2-6	CASSDRGGANVLTF
TRBV18	TRBJ2-7	CASNELAVSYEQYF
TRBV28	TRBJ1-2	CASSNTRSNYGYTF
TRBV7-2	TRBJ2-1	CASSPNSGQGGNEQFF
TRBV11-1	TRBJ2-3	CASSPRTGTDTQYF
TRBV9	TRBJ2-1	CASSVAQFNEQFF
TRBV28	TRBJ2-3	CASSNPSDTQYF
TRBV11-2	TRBJ2-5	CASSLLWTGRGETQYF
TRBV7-9	TRBJ2-7	CSSSHSTGGYEQYF
TRBV6-5	TRBJ2-7	CASSGLAGSSYEQYF
TRBV7-3	TRBJ2-2	CASSLEAGGNIGGELFF
TRBV7-3	TRBJ2-1	CASSLGLAGVEQFF
TRBV11-3	TRBJ1-2	CASSLGGNGYTF
TRBV19	TRBJ1-5	CASSIYGGVDQPQHF
TRBV18	TRBJ1-1	CASSPLTGEGEAFF
TRBV21-1	TRBJ1-1	CASSKARDRGVNTEAFF
TRBV5-1	TRBJ2-6	CASSLLAGAVSGANVLTF
TRBV6-5	TRBJ1-3	CASSYSLTGGNTIYF
TRBV7-6	TRBJ1-5	CASSFGGYNQPQHF